The 11 T cell receptor beta chains given below trace back to one sample, sequenced in a study of tumor-infiltrating lymphocytes in oesophageal squamous cell carcinoma. TCRdb redid the calling of the PCR reads with MiXCR, one entry per CDR3 protein. Seen here are about 12,000 distinct CDR3 sequences, about 52% observed once, and the top ten hold around a third. The source material was esophageal tumor tissue. The receptor source for this set is a female donor with esophageal squamous cell carcinoma.

V usage is TRBV6-4 and J usage is TRBJ2-5; the match to TRBD2 covers 7 bases. Germline CDR1 MRHNA, CDR2 SNTAGT. J lost 11 bases, V lost 6 bases, and 24 bases had no gene match. CDR3 length equals 17 residues. The CDR3 DNA sequence: TGTGCCAGCAGGTATCCCGGGACTACCAAAACCTACAATGAGCAGTACTTC. Its protein is CASRYPGTTKTYNEQYF.

This chain connects TRBV7-8 to TRBJ2-2, with D perhaps matching TRBD1 or TRBD2 (6 bases each). Trimming stripped 5 bases from V and 3 bases from J, with 13 bases between. Germline V gives CDR1 SGHVS, CDR2 FQNEAQ. The CDR3 covers 15 residues. CDR3: CASSPRRGYTGELFF. Here the CDR3 DNA reads TGTGCCAGCAGCCCGAGGAGGGGGTACACCGGGGAGCTGTTTTTT.

This clonotype is termed medium-sized. V usage is TRBV7-3 and J usage is TRBJ2-3; 8 bases agree with TRBD2. The CDR3 has 17 residues. Germline V gene data show CDR1 as SGHTA and CDR2 as FQGTGA. J gave up 0 bases and V 5 bases, and 10 bases lay outside the gene matches. The CDR3 DNA follows: TGTGCCAGCAGCCTCCGCCCGACTAGCGTCAGCACAGATACGCAGTATTTT. Translating gives CASSLRPTSVSTDTQYF.

This clonotype was observed a handful of times. Written as DNA, the CDR3 is TGTGCCAGCAGCTCGAGACTAGTCCCCTACAATGAGCAGTTCTTC. This codes for CASSSRLVPYNEQFF. V and J are TRBV11-1 and TRBJ2-1; weak D call: TRBD2 (6 bases). The germline V gene encodes CDR1 SGHAT and CDR2 FQDESV (reference sequence). CDR3 length: 15 amino acids. Trimming took off 4 bases at V and 2 bases at J, with 12 bases between the two ends.

The sample holds a few counts of this clonotype. The V and J genes are TRBV7-3 and TRBJ2-3; D unclear. The CDR3 consists of 15 residues. The germline V and J ends were trimmed by 1 base and 1 base, with 9 bases remaining between them. CDR1 is SGHTA, CDR2 FQGTGA, per germline. CDR3 bases: TGTGCCAGCAGCTTAAGGCGCGATGGCACAGATACGCAGTATTTT. Translated, it gives CASSLRRDGTDTQYF. The whole variable domain, remainder taken from reference TRBV7-3 and TRBJ2-3, is GAGVSQTPSNKVTEKGKYVELRCDPISGHTALYWYRQSLGQGPEFLIYFQGTGAADDSGLPNDRFFAVRPEGSVSTLKIQRTERGDSAVYLCASSLRRDGTDTQYFGPGTRLTVL.

This sequence joins TRBV4-2 and TRBJ2-6, with D perhaps matching TRBD2 (6 bases). Germline-derived CDR1 and CDR2 are LGHNA and YNFKEQ. This CDR3 is built from 18 residues. The V end lost 3 bases, the J end lost 0 bases, and 15 bases lay between the germline ends. CDR3 protein: CASSHHRDSSSGANVLTF. The CDR3 nucleotides are TGTGCCAGCAGCCATCACCGGGACTCTAGCTCTGGGGCCAACGTCCTGACTTTC.

This chain uses TRBV10-2 with TRBJ2-5; 7 bases agree with TRBD2. The assigned J gene may be wrong: the sequence end matches TRBJ2-7 better. Germline V lookup: CDR1 WSHSY, CDR2 SAAADI. This CDR3 comprises 16 residues. The CDR3 reads CASSHRIMGGTYEQYF. CDR3 in DNA: TGCGCCAGCAGCCACCGGATAATGGGAGGGACCTACGAGCAGTACTTC.

The chain joins TRBV11-2 to TRBJ1-1; 8 nucleotides align to TRBD1. The end of the DNA is better explained by TRBJ2-3, so the J call may be wrong. The CDR3 length is 15 residues. The germline gives CDR1 SGHAT, CDR2 FQNNGV. This CDR3 reads CASSFQGALPDTQYF. The CDR3 coding sequence is TGTGCCAGCAGCTTTCAGGGGGCGCTCCCAGATACGCAGTATTTT.

The rearrangement joins TRBV7-9 to TRBJ2-1, with D possibly matching TRBD1 (6 bases). The DNA end favors TRBJ1-1, so the J call may be wrong. There are 13 residues in the CDR3. Per the germline V gene, CDR1 is SEHNR and CDR2 is FQNEAQ (reference sequence). CDR3 sequence: CASSFTGGAEAFF. DNA for the CDR3: TGTGCCAGCAGCTTCACCGGGGGCGCTGAAGCTTTCTTT.

As to this clonotype: A much larger clone is a single base away; this may be a read error. This CDR3 is missing its conserved last phenylalanine or tryptophan, likely due to a read error. Because the CDR3's place on the DNA is in doubt, the DNA is left out and the CDR3 is given as listed by TCRdb. The chain carries TRBV19 and TRBJ2-3; TRBD1 is taken as the D call from the table, unchecked against the DNA. From germline, CDR1 is LNHDA and CDR2 SQIVND (reference sequence). The CDR3 totals 15 residues, both ends included. CDR3 region: CASRDGTGSSYEQYY.

DNA of the CDR3: TGTGCCAGCAGCTTAGGAACGAGGAACATTCAGTACTTC. Amino acid sequence: CASSLGTRNIQYF. The chain recombines TRBV7-8 with TRBJ2-4, with unresolved D. V was clipped by 1 base and J by 7 bases, with 8 bases between them. CDR3 length: 13 amino acids. CDR1 and CDR2 (germline): SGHVS, FQNEAQ.